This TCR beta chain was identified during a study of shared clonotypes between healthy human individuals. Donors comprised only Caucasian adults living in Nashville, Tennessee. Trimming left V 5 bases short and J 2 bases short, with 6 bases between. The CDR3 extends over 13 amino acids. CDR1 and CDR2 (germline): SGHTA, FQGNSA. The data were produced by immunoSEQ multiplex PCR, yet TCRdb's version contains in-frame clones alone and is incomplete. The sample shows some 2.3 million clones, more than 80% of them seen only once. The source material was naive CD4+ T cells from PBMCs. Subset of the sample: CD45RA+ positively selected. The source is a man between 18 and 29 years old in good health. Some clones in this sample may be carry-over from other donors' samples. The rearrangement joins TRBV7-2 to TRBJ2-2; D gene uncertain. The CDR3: CASSKLNTGELFF. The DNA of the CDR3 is TGTGCCAGCAGCAAACTAAACACCGGGGAGCTGTTTTTT.